A selection of T cell receptor beta chains follows, all from one sample in a study of blood T cell repertoires in COVID-19. The method was immunoSEQ multiplex PCR; TCRdb's version includes in-frame clones alone and lacks a portion of them. Of 120,000 or so clones in the sample, about 83% were seen once. Sequenced sample: peripheral blood. Receptors were obtained from a man aged 80 or over with active or convalescent COVID-19. Each CDR3 is given with its conserved first and last residue. The D gene is left open where the match is weak. Expanded clones are given a class, and other clones once, few, many or no size at all.

D: .; size: .; J: TRBJ1-3; V: TRBV28; CDR3: CASSPPPGTASGNTIYF; DNA: TGTGCCAGCAGTCCCCCCCCCGGGACTGCTTCTGGAAACACCATATATTTT
D: .; size: .; J: TRBJ2-7; V: TRBV6-2/TRBV6-3; CDR3: CASSYSVTSAYEQYF; DNA: TGTGCCAGCAGTTACTCGGTCACCTCAGCCTACGAGCAGTACTTC
D: TRBD2; size: .; J: TRBJ2-3; V: TRBV20-1; CDR3: CSASPGTSGGGASTDTQYF; DNA: TGCAGTGCGAGTCCCGGGACTAGCGGGGGTGGTGCTAGCACAGATACGCAGTATTTT
D: TRBD1; size: .; J: TRBJ2-3; V: TRBV2; CDR3: CASSNRGRTDTQYF; DNA: TGTGCCAGCAGTAACAGGGGCCGGACAGATACGCAGTATTTT
D: .; size: .; J: TRBJ2-3; V: TRBV7-8; CDR3: CASSFKTSTDTQYF; DNA: TGTGCCAGCAGCTTTAAAACTAGCACAGATACGCAGTATTTT
D: .; size: .; J: TRBJ1-4; V: TRBV24-1; CDR3: CATSFGQNEKLFF; DNA: TGTGCCACCAGCTTTGGACAGAATGAAAAACTGTTTTTT
D: TRBD1; size: .; J: TRBJ1-6; V: TRBV6-6; CDR3: CASSKQGSSYNSPLHF; DNA: TGTGCCAGCAGTAAACAGGGGAGCTCCTATAATTCACCCCTCCACTTT
D: TRBD1; size: once; J: TRBJ1-1; V: TRBV28; CDR3: CASSPKTGNAEAFF; DNA: TGTGCCAGCAGTCCCAAGACAGGGAACGCTGAAGCTTTCTTT
D: .; size: .; J: TRBJ1-1; V: TRBV10-3; CDR3: CAIAQGYTEAFF; DNA: TGTGCCATCGCCCAGGGTTACACTGAAGCTTTCTTT
D: .; size: .; J: TRBJ2-7; V: TRBV28; CDR3: CALGGTYEQYF; DNA: TGTGCCTTGGGGGGTACCTACGAGCAGTACTTC
D: .; size: once; J: TRBJ2-7; V: TRBV6-6; CDR3: CASTDDDPPLREQYF; DNA: TGTGCCAGCACGGATGATGACCCACCTCTGAGGGAGCAGTACTTC
D: .; size: .; J: TRBJ2-2; V: TRBV7-2; CDR3: CASSFYGELFF; DNA: TGTGCCAGCAGCTTCTACGGGGAGCTGTTTTTT
D: .; size: .; J: TRBJ2-7; V: TRBV7-2; CDR3: CASSPQYEQYF; DNA: TGTGCCAGCAGCCCCCAATACGAGCAGTACTTC
D: .; size: .; J: TRBJ1-2; V: TRBV19; CDR3: CASNARLTSYGYTF; DNA: TGTGCCAGTAATGCTAGGCTAACTAGCTATGGCTACACCTTC
D: .; size: .; J: TRBJ2-7; V: TRBV28; CDR3: CASSLSLGGGQYF; DNA: TGTGCCAGCAGTTTATCCCTAGGGGGTGGGCAGTACTTC
D: TRBD2; size: .; J: TRBJ2-5; V: TRBV7-6; CDR3: CASSPRLAGDQETQYF; DNA: TGTGCCAGCAGCCCCAGACTAGCGGGGGATCAAGAGACCCAGTACTTC
D: .; size: .; J: TRBJ2-3; V: TRBV24-1; CDR3: CATSDIYTQYF; DNA: TGTGCCACCAGCGACATATATACGCAGTATTTT
D: .; size: .; J: TRBJ1-2; V: TRBV6-2/TRBV6-3; CDR3: CASSLLADSGYTF; DNA: TGTGCCAGCAGTCTACTGGCCGATAGCGGCTACACCTTC
D: .; size: .; J: TRBJ2-1; V: TRBV7-2; CDR3: CASSLGGLNYNEQFF; DNA: TGTGCCAGCAGCTTGGGAGGACTTAACTACAATGAGCAGTTCTTC
D: .; size: .; J: TRBJ1-5; V: TRBV12-3/TRBV12-4; CDR3: CASSLDWGVQHF; DNA: TGTGCCAGCAGTTTAGATTGGGGGGTCCAGCATTTT
D: .; size: .; J: TRBJ2-5; V: TRBV5-5; CDR3: CASSLVVRAGTQYF; DNA: TGTGCCAGCAGCTTGGTTGTGCGAGCGGGGACCCAGTACTTC
D: TRBD1; size: .; J: TRBJ2-7; V: TRBV9; CDR3: CASSVAPDRGKEQYF; DNA: TGTGCCAGCAGCGTAGCTCCAGACAGGGGGAAGGAGCAGTACTTC
D: .; size: many; J: TRBJ1-1; V: TRBV7-9; CDR3: CASSRESGTEAFF; DNA: TGTGCCAGCAGCCGAGAGTCGGGCACTGAAGCTTTCTTT
D: TRBD1; size: .; J: TRBJ1-1; V: TRBV10-3; CDR3: CAISESGGGAEAFF; DNA: TGTGCCATCAGTGAGTCAGGGGGCGGCGCTGAAGCTTTCTTT
D: .; size: .; J: TRBJ2-7; V: TRBV9; CDR3: CASSGSGHEQYF; DNA: TGTGCCAGCAGCGGTAGCGGCCACGAGCAGTACTTC
D: TRBD1; size: once; J: TRBJ1-3; V: TRBV6-5; CDR3: CASRLTGGTNTIYF; DNA: TGTGCCAGCAGGCTGACAGGGGGCACTAACACCATATATTTT
D: .; size: .; J: TRBJ2-3; V: TRBV19; CDR3: CARSEADTQYF; DNA: TGTGCCAGATCGGAGGCAGATACGCAGTATTTT
D: TRBD1; size: .; J: TRBJ1-1; V: TRBV3-1/TRBV3-2; CDR3: CASSQTGDHTEAFF; DNA: TGTGCCAGCAGCCAAACAGGGGACCACACTGAAGCTTTCTTT